These 26 T cell receptor beta chains were all obtained from the same sample, sequenced in a study of blood T cell repertoires in COVID-19. The assay was immunoSEQ multiplex PCR, and TCRdb's table has in-frame clones only and misses some. The table records roughly 190,000 clones, 88% of them present only once. Sequenced input: peripheral blood. The receptors come from a woman aged 40-49 years who had recovered from COVID-19.

The rearrangement links TRBV6-5 to TRBJ2-2, with D unresolved. Germline V gene data show CDR1 as MNHEY and CDR2 as SVGAGI. The ends were cut back, 4 bases at V and 6 bases at J, with 9 bases in the middle. The CDR3 consists of 13 residues. This CDR3 is CASSLSYPGELFF. As DNA, the CDR3 is TGTGCCAGCAGTTTAAGCTATCCCGGGGAGCTGTTTTTT.

The chain combines TRBV13 with TRBJ2-1, with TRBD2 matching over 7 bases. J gave up 0 bases and V 5 bases, and 19 bases lay outside the gene matches. Germline CDR1 is PRHDT and CDR2 is FYEKMQ (reference sequence). This CDR3 has 20 amino acids. CDR3 nucleotides: TGTGCCAGCAGCATACTGGGCGCGGGAGTATTCCCCAGCTCCTACAATGAGCAGTTCTTC. Protein: CASSILGAGVFPSSYNEQFF.

This clone occurred once. The rearrangement uses TRBV19 and TRBJ2-6, with D possibly being TRBD2 (6 bases). Trimming left V 5 bases short and J 2 bases short, with 16 bases between. From germline, CDR1 is LNHDA and CDR2 SQIVND (reference sequence). The CDR3 has 17 residues. The CDR3 bases are TGTGCCAGTAGTCCAGCGGGTGCCCAGGCTGGGGCCAACGTCCTGACTTTC. Translating it yields CASSPAGAQAGANVLTF.

CDR3 loop: CASRQTEGTGELFF. The DNA of the CDR3 is TGTGCCAGTAGACAGACGGAGGGTACCGGGGAGCTGTTTTTT. The chain recombines TRBV27 with TRBJ2-2; D may be TRBD2 (6 bases). This CDR3 comprises 14 residues. Trimming cost V 9 bases and J 5 bases, with 16 bases left between them. Germline CDR1 reads MNHEY; CDR2 reads SMNVEV (reference sequence).

The rearrangement uses TRBV2 and TRBJ1-2; D ambiguous. The CDR3 is made up of 12 amino acids. V lost 4 bases and J 5 bases, leaving 8 bases between the germline ends. CDR1 and CDR2 from the germline V gene are SNHLY and FYNNEI. The CDR3 DNA is TGTGCCAGCAGTGGGGAGGGTTATGGCTACACCTTC. This codes for CASSGEGYGYTF.

V and J are TRBV6-1 and TRBJ1-5; D not resolved. The CDR3 is 15 amino acids. Germline loops: CDR1 MNHNS, CDR2 SASEGT. Trimming stripped 3 bases from V and 3 bases from J, with 12 bases between. CDR3 amino acids: CASSDLFLSNQPQHF. The CDR3 bases are TGTGCCAGCAGTGATTTGTTCCTTTCCAATCAGCCCCAGCATTTT.

This chain joins TRBV6-6 and TRBJ2-3; D unclear. CDR3 length: 12 amino acids. Between the trimmed V and J ends, which lost 5 bases and 3 bases, there was a span of 6 bases. Germline CDR1 is MNHNY and CDR2 is SVGAGI (reference sequence). The CDR3 here is CASSPETDTQYF. The CDR3 DNA sequence: TGTGCCAGCAGTCCTGAGACAGATACGCAGTATTTT.

This clone has only one observation. V gene TRBV7-9 combines with J gene TRBJ2-1; no firm D call. This CDR3 is built from 15 residues. V shed 1 base and J shed 0 bases, with 7 bases lying between them. Germline V CDR1 and CDR2: SEHNR, FQNEAQ (reference sequence). CDR3 region: CASSLVMSSYNEQFF. The CDR3 region has the DNA TGTGCCAGCAGCTTAGTTATGAGCTCCTACAATGAGCAGTTCTTC.

This clone has just one count. The chain couples TRBV6-5 to TRBJ2-3; possibly TRBD2 for D (6 bases). Germline V gene sequence: CDR1 MNHEY, CDR2 SVGAGI. This CDR3 region has 16 residues. V gave up 0 bases and J gave up 4 bases, with 14 bases separating them. DNA for the CDR3: TGTGCCAGCAGTTACTCTTGGGGAGGCGGGGCAGATACGCAGTATTTT. It specifies CASSYSWGGGADTQYF.

The chain's CDR3 is CAWSRDSKETQYF. CDR3 sequence (DNA): TGTGCCTGGAGCAGGGACAGTAAAGAGACCCAGTACTTC. The gene calls are TRBV30 and TRBJ2-5, with 7 bases identical to TRBD1. The V gene end was trimmed by 3 bases and the J gene end by 3 bases; junction bases not matched to a gene: 4. The length of the CDR3 is 13 residues. CDR1 and CDR2 (germline): GTSNPN, SVGIG (reference sequence). Using reference TRBV30 and TRBJ2-5 for the parts outside the CDR3, the full variable domain is SQTIHQWPATLVQPVGSPLSLECTVEGTSNPNLYWYRQAAGRGLQLLFYSVGIGQISSEVPQNLSASRPQDRQFILSSKKLLLSDSGFYLCAWSRDSKETQYFGPGTRLLVL.

This sequence joins TRBV19 and TRBJ2-7; 13 nucleotides agree with TRBD2. Germline lookup yields CDR1 LNHDA and CDR2 SQIVND (reference sequence). The V gene end was trimmed by 0 bases and the J gene end by 2 bases; junction bases not matched to a gene: 1. The CDR3 consists of 16 residues. CDR3 DNA: TGTGCCAGTAGTATAGATGGGACTAGCGGGACCTACGAGCAGTACTTC. This translates into CASSIDGTSGTYEQYF.

The gene calls are TRBV28 and TRBJ2-7; TRBD1 matches 9 bases. This CDR3 has 14 amino acids. V was pared by 5 bases and J by 0 bases, with 2 bases of the junction left unmatched. The germline gives CDR1 MDHEN, CDR2 SYDVKM. In nucleotides, the CDR3 is TGTGCCAGCAGTCCGGGACAGGGCTCCTACGAGCAGTACTTC. This translates into CASSPGQGSYEQYF. Looking up the rest from reference TRBV28 and TRBJ2-7 gives the full variable domain: DVKVTQSSRYLVKRTGEKVFLECVQDMDHENMFWYRQDPGLGLRLIYFSYDVKMKEKGDIPEGYSVSREKKERFSLILESASTNQTSMYLCASSPGQGSYEQYFGPGTRLTVT.

This chain links TRBV20-1 with TRBJ2-7; TRBD2 matches 7 bases. Germline CDR1 reads DFQATT; CDR2 reads SNEGSKA (reference sequence). This CDR3 is built from 14 residues. J was trimmed by 2 bases and V by 3 bases; bases with no gene match: 7. As DNA, the CDR3 is TGCAGTGCTAGTGGGGGGGAGGGCCCCTACGAGCAGTACTTC. Its translation: CSASGGEGPYEQYF.

The rearrangement uses TRBV7-9 and TRBJ1-5; unclear D gene. The ends were cut back, 1 base at V and 1 base at J, with 8 bases in the middle. In germline, CDR1 is SEHNR, CDR2 FQNEAQ (reference sequence). This CDR3 has 15 residues. CDR3 protein: CASSLGGTSNQPQHF. In nucleotides, the CDR3 is TGTGCCAGCAGCTTAGGAGGTACGAGCAATCAGCCCCAGCATTTT.

This chain joins TRBV7-3 and TRBJ2-7; the D gene is possibly TRBD1 (5 bases). V lost 2 bases, J lost 6 bases, and 8 bases lay in between. Germline CDR1 and CDR2: SGHTA and FQGTGA. The CDR3 covers 12 residues. CDR3 amino acids: CASSLERGEQYF. The CDR3 coding sequence is TGTGCCAGCAGCTTAGAAAGGGGCGAGCAGTACTTC.

CDR3 region: CASSSGTDGVYGYTF. The DNA of the CDR3 is TGTGCCAGCAGTTCCGGGACAGATGGGGTCTATGGCTACACCTTC. This chain joins TRBV6-5 and TRBJ1-2; 7 bases are a match to TRBD1. Trimming cost V 4 bases and J 4 bases; bases outside gene matches: 9. The germline V gene encodes CDR1 MNHEY and CDR2 SVGAGI. The CDR3 runs 15 residues.

The rearrangement joins TRBV6-5 to TRBJ2-1, with 8 bases that match TRBD2. V trimming: 0 bases; J trimming: 8 bases; junction bases outside the gene matches: 9. The CDR3 runs to 16 residues. The germline gives CDR1 MNHEY, CDR2 SVGAGI. The CDR3 protein is CASSYSRAGDIYEQFF. The CDR3 DNA reads TGTGCCAGCAGTTACTCGAGAGCGGGAGATATTTATGAGCAGTTCTTC.

Here the CDR3 reads CASNGCGRRAFF. The CDR3 DNA reads TGCGCCAGCAATGGCTGCGGGAGGCGGGCTTTCTTT. The chain uses TRBV23-1 and TRBJ1-1, with D uncertain. TRBV23-1 is designated an ORF whose function remains uncertain. The CDR3 covers 12 residues. The ends were cut back, 7 bases at V and 11 bases at J, with 17 bases in the middle.

The chain couples TRBV5-1 to TRBJ2-5; 13 positions agree with TRBD2. From germline, CDR1 is SGHRS and CDR2 YFSETQ. The CDR3 length is 16 residues. V dropped 1 base and J dropped 3; count of bases not matched to a gene: 3. CDR3 nucleotides: TGCGCCAGCAGCTTGCTTGGACTAGCGGGAGAAGAGACCCAGTACTTC. Its protein is CASSLLGLAGEETQYF. The variable domain in full, with the rest retrieved from reference TRBV5-1 and TRBJ2-5, is KAGVTQTPRYLIKTRGQQVTLSCSPISGHRSVSWYQQTPGQGLQFLFEYFSETQRNKGNFPGRFSGRQFSNSRSEMNVSTLELGDSALYLCASSLLGLAGEETQYFGPGTRLLVL.

This clone was counted once. The chain joins TRBV4-2 to TRBJ1-1; 7 positions agree with TRBD1. Trimming at V came to 1 base and at J to 1 base, leaving 3 bases not matched to a gene. Germline V gives CDR1 LGHNA, CDR2 YNFKEQ. The length of the CDR3 is 15 residues. CDR3 nucleotides: TGTGCCAGCAGCCAAGCGCCAGGGGGGAACACTGAAGCTTTCTTT. Residues: CASSQAPGGNTEAFF.

The chain employs TRBV19 and TRBJ2-2; the match to TRBD1 covers 8 bases. Unmatched junction bases numbered 12, after V lost 7 bases and J lost 5 bases. Germline V lookup: CDR1 LNHDA, CDR2 SQIVND (reference sequence). The CDR3 has 16 amino acids. The CDR3 sequence is CASKVRLTGDTGELFF. The CDR3 nucleotides are TGTGCCAGTAAAGTCCGCCTGACAGGGGATACCGGGGAGCTGTTTTTT.

This sequence joins TRBV7-2 and TRBJ2-1; 10 bases map to TRBD1. CDR1 and CDR2 (germline): SGHTA, FQGNSA. The ends lost 1 base at V and 9 bases at J; junction bases unmatched: 9. CDR3 length: 16 residues. The CDR3 sequence: CASSLVFGTGAGEQFF. CDR3 sequence (DNA): TGTGCCAGCAGCTTAGTTTTCGGGACAGGGGCAGGTGAGCAGTTCTTC.

This chain joins TRBV6-5 and TRBJ2-7; D is ambiguous. V lost 0 bases to trimming and J lost 1 base, with 4 bases between them. The CDR3 covers 13 residues. Germline assignment: CDR1 MNHEY and CDR2 SVGAGI. The DNA of the CDR3 is TGTGCCAGCAGTTACTCAGAGTCCTACGAGCAGTACTTC. The encoded protein is CASSYSESYEQYF.

Only one count was recorded for this clone. This rearrangement joins TRBV30 to TRBJ1-6, with no clear D. Per the germline V gene, CDR1 is GTSNPN and CDR2 is SVGIG (reference sequence). V was trimmed by 2 bases and J by 7 bases, leaving 9 bases between them. CDR3 length: 13 amino acids. The CDR3 loop reads CAWSPSNNSPLHF. In DNA, the CDR3 is TGTGCCTGGAGTCCGAGCAACAATTCACCCCTCCACTTT.

J is TRBJ1-2 and V is TRBV19; D ambiguous. The CDR3 spans 15 residues. Trimming pared 4 bases from V and 7 bases from J, leaving 19 bases between. Per germline, CDR1 LNHDA and CDR2 SQIVND (reference sequence). The CDR3 protein is CASSKTTHSAGGYTF. As DNA, the CDR3 is TGTGCCAGTAGTAAAACGACACATTCAGCCGGTGGCTACACCTTC.

The chain is built from TRBV11-1 and TRBJ2-5; TRBD1 matches 7 bases. The germline V gene has CDR1 SGHAT and CDR2 FQDESV (reference sequence). CDR3 length: 15 residues. V was clipped by 5 bases and J by 6 bases; unmatched bases: 12. Written as DNA, the CDR3 is TGTGCCAGCAGCCTTATCCAGGGGGTTGGGCAGACCCAGTACTTC. This sequence encodes CASSLIQGVGQTQYF.